These 9 T cell receptor beta chains originate from one sample sequenced in a study of T-cell reconstitution after alpha-beta-depleted transplantation in children. Unique molecular identifiers were used in preparing the TCRbeta library. TCRdb re-analysed the PCR reads in MiXCR, keeping a single row per CDR3 protein. The sample lists roughly 300,000 distinct CDR3 sequences; 9.5% to 13% were seen once. The sequencing here drew on peripheral blood, taken 180 days after TCRalphabeta/CD19-depleted stem cell transplant. These receptors were obtained from a male patient aged 2 to 9 who had a stem cell transplant for chronic granulomatous disease, so the T cells may come from the graft donor.

This clonotype was detected many times. The genes are TRBV4-1 and TRBJ2-3, with 7 bases lining up with TRBD2. The germline gives CDR1 MGHRA, CDR2 YSYEKL. CDR3 length: 17 residues. The trim removed 4 bases at V and 5 bases at J, leaving 15 bases unmatched. The CDR3 loop reads CASSLLPGTTDGDTQYF. The CDR3 nucleotides read TGCGCCAGCAGCCTTCTCCCCGGGACTACAGATGGAGATACGCAGTATTTT.

This clonotype was counted at least ten times. The chain carries TRBV9 and TRBJ2-7; 8 nucleotides line up with TRBD2. Trimming removed 2 bases from V and 4 bases from J; junction bases left unmatched: 11. This CDR3 comprises 16 residues. The germline V gene has CDR1 SGDLS and CDR2 YYNGEE. The CDR3 sequence: CASSVSGGIGIYEQYF. The CDR3 region has the DNA TGTGCCAGCAGCGTGTCGGGGGGGATCGGGATATACGAGCAGTACTTC.

This clonotype occurred many times. This rearrangement joins TRBV20-1 to TRBJ2-5; 11 bases line up with TRBD2. Germline CDR1 DFQATT, CDR2 SNEGSKA (reference sequence). Trimming at V came to 6 bases and at J to 1 base, leaving 7 bases not matched to a gene. The CDR3 has 15 residues. CDR3 nucleotide sequence: TGCAGTGCCACACCGGGACTAGCGGTCCAAGAGACCCAGTACTTC. Amino acid sequence: CSATPGLAVQETQYF.

This clonotype was counted ten times or more. The V call is TRBV20-1, the J call TRBJ2-4, with a tentative D call TRBD1 (6 bases). V shed 7 bases and J shed 5 bases, with 12 bases lying between them. CDR3 length: 12 residues. Germline V gives CDR1 DFQATT, CDR2 SNEGSKA (reference sequence). DNA of the CDR3: TGCAGTGTCGGGACAACCGAAAACATTCAGTACTTC. Its protein product is CSVGTTENIQYF.

The table lists this clonotype with many counts. The chain has TRBV27 and TRBJ2-1, with 7 bases identical to TRBD2. CDR1 MNHEY and CDR2 SMNVEV come from the germline V gene (reference sequence). Losses at the gene ends were 3 bases for V and 7 bases for J; bases not matched to a gene: 9. The CDR3 extends over 15 amino acids. The DNA of the CDR3 is TGTGCCAGCAGTTTGATGCGGGAGCGATTGAATGAGCAGTTCTTC. It specifies CASSLMRERLNEQFF.

Turning to this clonotype: It may be a read error: a sequence one base away is much more abundant. The V and J genes are TRBV9 and TRBJ2-7; TRBD2 matches at 9 bases. Germline CDR1 and CDR2: SGDLS and YYNGEE. The length of the CDR3 is 15 residues. CDR3 residues: CASSAGIAGAYERYF. The CDR3 DNA reads TGTGCCAGCAGTGCTGGTATAGCGGGGGCCTACGAGCGGTACTTC.

This clonotype appeared many times. This sequence joins TRBV20-1 and TRBJ2-2, with 9 bases aligning to TRBD2. CDR1 and CDR2 from the germline V gene are DFQATT and SNEGSKA (reference sequence). V lost 1 base, J lost 0 bases, and 9 bases stayed unmatched. CDR3 length: 18 amino acids. The CDR3 DNA reads as TGCAGTGCTAGAGCAGGGTTCCTAGCGGGACCGAACACCGGGGAGCTGTTTTTT. It yields the protein CSARAGFLAGPNTGELFF.

This clonotype was seen at least ten times. The chain employs TRBV12-3 or TRBV12-4 and TRBJ2-4, with D maybe TRBD2 (5 bases). V was clipped by 3 bases and J by 8 bases, with 11 bases between them. This CDR3 is 13 amino acids long. The CDR3 bases are TGTGCCAGCAGTTTGAACCAGGAGGACATTCAGTACTTC. Translation gives CASSLNQEDIQYF.

The genes are TRBV11-3 and TRBJ2-3; D gene ambiguous. In germline, CDR1 is SGHNT, CDR2 YENEEA. There are 13 residues in the CDR3. V was cut by 5 bases and J by 3 bases, with 9 bases left in between. The CDR3 DNA reads TGTGCCAGCAGCCCAAGGCGTACAGATACGCAGTATTTT. Its protein is CASSPRRTDTQYF.